This T cell receptor (beta chain) was sequenced for a study of T cells after yellow fever vaccination. Study as a whole: Low-cell-number fractions were prepared with SMART-Seq v4 Ultra Low Input. Study results and caveats: Few clonotypes appeared in both CD4 and CD8 compartments.

TCRdb recomputed calls from the 5' RACE reads with MiXCR, one row per CDR3 protein. Of some 600,000 distinct CDR3 sequences in the sample, approximately 13% were seen once. Note on this clonotype: The antigen is undetermined.

The CDR3 is 14 residues long. V was pared by 3 bases and J by 3 bases, with 3 bases of the junction left unmatched. CDR1 is SGDLS and CDR2 is YYNGEE in the germline V gene. The sample consisted of PBMCs, taken on the day of the yellow fever booster vaccination. This sequence was found in a man aged 25 to 40 who received the YFV17D yellow fever vaccine. The V gene is TRBV9, the J gene TRBJ2-7; TRBD1 aligns across 10 bases. Here the CDR3 reads CASSDGQGGYEQYF. Written as DNA, the CDR3 is TGTGCCAGCAGCGACGGACAGGGGGGCTACGAGCAGTACTTC.